This T cell receptor (beta chain) is from a study of T-cell reconstitution after alpha-beta-depleted transplantation in children. The CDR3 extends over 14 amino acids. The germline V and J ends were trimmed by 4 bases and 6 bases, with 15 bases remaining between them. This clonotype was detected many times. Preparation of the TCRbeta library was carried out with unique molecular identifiers. MiXCR was run by TCRdb on the PCR reads, yielding one entry per CDR3 protein. The sample lists over 400,000 distinct CDR3 sequences, roughly an eighth occurring once. This clonotype was sampled from a human donor who donated a stem cell graft to a child with combined immunodeficiency. Material: PBMCs from the stem cell graft donor, obtained from the stem cell graft. This rearrangement joins TRBV12-3 or TRBV12-4 to TRBJ1-2, with D maybe TRBD1 (5 bases). The CDR3 loop is CASSSLRDLHGYTF. The CDR3 region has the DNA TGTGCCAGCAGTTCACTCCGGGACCTCCATGGCTACACCTTC.